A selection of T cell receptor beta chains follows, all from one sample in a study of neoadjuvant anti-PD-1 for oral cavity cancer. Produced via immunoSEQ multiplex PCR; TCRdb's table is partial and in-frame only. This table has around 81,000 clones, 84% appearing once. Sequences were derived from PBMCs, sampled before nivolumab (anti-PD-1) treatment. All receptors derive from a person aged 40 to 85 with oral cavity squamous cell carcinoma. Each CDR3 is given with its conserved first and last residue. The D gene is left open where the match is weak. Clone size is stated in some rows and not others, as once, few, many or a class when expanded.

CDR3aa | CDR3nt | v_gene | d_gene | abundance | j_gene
CASSLFGQPYEQYF | TGTGCCAGCAGTTTATTTGGACAGCCATACGAGCAGTACTTC | TRBV27 | NA | few | TRBJ2-7
CASSLTGEGRGNTIYF | TGTGCCAGCAGTCTAACAGGGGAAGGACGTGGAAACACCATATATTTT | TRBV28 | TRBD1 | NA | TRBJ1-3
CAWKEQLAGNNEQFF | TGTGCCTGGAAGGAACAACTAGCGGGAAACAATGAGCAGTTCTTC | TRBV30 | TRBD2 | NA | TRBJ2-1
CAWSSQGTEKLFF | TGTGCCTGGAGTTCGCAGGGTACTGAAAAACTGTTTTTT | TRBV30 | NA | NA | TRBJ1-4
CASSGTRDRVYEQYF | TGTGCCAGCAGTGGGACCCGGGACAGGGTGTACGAGCAGTACTTC | TRBV6-4 | TRBD1 | NA | TRBJ2-7
CSATEREAFF | TGCAGTGCTACGGAGCGAGAAGCTTTCTTT | TRBV20-1 | NA | NA | TRBJ1-1
CASSHPRVSYEQYF | TGTGCCAGCAGCCATCCTAGGGTTTCCTACGAGCAGTACTTC | TRBV7-9 | NA | NA | TRBJ2-7
CASSDYNPAMGTGELFF | TGCGCCAGCAGCGATTATAATCCCGCCATGGGCACCGGGGAGCTGTTTTTT | TRBV10-1 | NA | NA | TRBJ2-2
CSVRLGDNEQFF | TGCAGCGTTAGACTTGGGGACAATGAGCAGTTCTTC | TRBV29-1 | NA | NA | TRBJ2-1
CASRGATENTEAFF | TGTGCCAGCAGAGGGGCGACAGAGAACACTGAAGCTTTCTTT | TRBV6-1 | NA | NA | TRBJ1-1
CSVQDRGAFF | TGCAGCGTTCAGGACAGGGGGGCTTTCTTT | TRBV29-1 | TRBD1 | NA | TRBJ1-1
CASSQTDTFYGYTF | TGCGCCAGCAGCCAAACTGACACTTTCTATGGCTACACCTTC | TRBV4-1 | NA | NA | TRBJ1-2
CASSDTRANEKLFF | TGTGCCAGCAGTGATACGAGGGCTAATGAAAAACTGTTTTTT | TRBV2 | NA | NA | TRBJ1-4
CASSFVAGDLSYEQYF | TGTGCCAGCAGTTTCGTAGCGGGAGATCTATCCTACGAGCAGTACTTC | TRBV27 | TRBD2 | once | TRBJ2-7
CASSSGLAGGYNEQFF | TGTGCCAGCAGTTCGGGACTAGCGGGAGGTTACAATGAGCAGTTCTTC | TRBV6-5 | TRBD2 | NA | TRBJ2-1
CASQVEGGLAGETQYF | TGCGCCAGCCAAGTGGAGGGGGGACTAGCGGGAGAGACCCAGTACTTC | TRBV5-1 | TRBD2 | once | TRBJ2-5
CAWSVAGGNQPQHF | TGTGCCTGGAGTGTTGCAGGGGGCAATCAGCCCCAGCATTTT | TRBV30 | NA | NA | TRBJ1-5